The 23 T cell receptor beta chains below were found in one sample sequenced in a study of cytomegalovirus exposure and HLA in healthy donors. PCR primers comprised 60 Vbeta and 13 Jbeta primers. The repertoire was sequenced with immunoSEQ multiplex PCR; TCRdb's copy has only in-frame clones and lacks some. Among some 150,000 clones listed, about four fifths were seen once. Material: PBMCs. The receptor set was obtained from a woman aged 45-60 years in good health and CMV-seronegative.

The chain links TRBV29-1 to TRBJ2-5, with TRBD2 matching over 11 bases. The V gene's germline CDR1 is SQVTM and CDR2 ANQGSEA. The length of the CDR3 is 15 residues. Trimming took 0 bases from V and 2 from J; bases not matched to a gene: 2. The CDR3 DNA reads TGCAGCGTTGAAGAGGGACTAGCGGAGCAAGAGACCCAGTACTTC. It is translated as CSVEEGLAEQETQYF.

The chain recombines TRBV4-2 with TRBJ2-5, with 8 nucleotides matching TRBD2. Trimming at V came to 0 bases and at J to 2 bases, leaving 2 bases not matched to a gene. Germline V CDR1 and CDR2: LGHNA, YNFKEQ. The length of the CDR3 is 15 residues. CDR3 loop: CASSQDRGGQETQYF. The CDR3 bases are TGTGCCAGCAGCCAAGATCGGGGGGGGCAAGAGACCCAGTACTTC.

The chain couples TRBV11-3 to TRBJ2-5, with D maybe TRBD1 (5 bases). Trimming pared 1 base from V and 4 bases from J, leaving 13 bases between. CDR3 size: 15 residues. Germline values: CDR1 SGHNT, CDR2 YENEEA. The CDR3 region is CASSLGGSPVETQYF. The CDR3, as DNA: TGTGCCAGCAGCTTAGGGGGCTCTCCTGTAGAGACCCAGTACTTC.

The chain carries TRBV28 and TRBJ2-2, with 11 positions matching TRBD2. V lost 5 bases to trimming and J lost 1 base; unmatched junction nucleotides: 9. The CDR3 sequence is 18 residues long. Germline lookup yields CDR1 MDHEN and CDR2 SYDVKM. CDR3 DNA sequence: TGTGCCAGCAGTCCTTTGCATAGCGGGAGGGGGAACACCGGGGAGCTGTTTTTT. This encodes CASSPLHSGRGNTGELFF. Looking up the rest from reference TRBV28 and TRBJ2-2 gives the full variable domain: DVKVTQSSRYLVKRTGEKVFLECVQDMDHENMFWYRQDPGLGLRLIYFSYDVKMKEKGDIPEGYSVSREKKERFSLILESASTNQTSMYLCASSPLHSGRGNTGELFFGEGSRLTVL.

This chain uses TRBV9 with TRBJ1-1; D is uncertain. The V end was cut by 0 bases, the J end by 1 base, with 7 bases between. The CDR3 extends over 14 amino acids. Germline CDR1 reads SGDLS; CDR2 reads YYNGEE. DNA for the CDR3: TGTGCCAGCAGCGTAGGAGGGAAGAACACTGAAGCTTTCTTT. Its translation is CASSVGGKNTEAFF.

This clone has a single count. The CDR3 bases are TGTGCCAGCTCACCACCGGGATTCCCACCGGGAGGGATATATTTT. Amino acids: CASSPPGFPPGGIYF. The chain is built from TRBV18 and TRBJ1-3; D remains unclear. Trimming shortened V by 0 bases and J by 13 bases, and 19 bases separated the two germline ends. Germline V gene lookup returns CDR1 KGHSH and CDR2 LQKENI. CDR3 size: 15 residues.

In regard to this clone: At one boundary the junction diverges from the germline segment, which might be a read error. The chain has TRBV5-1 and TRBJ1-4, with a possible D match to TRBD1 (5 bases). This CDR3 has 15 amino acids. Germline-derived CDR1 and CDR2 are SGHRS and YFSETQ. CDR3 region: CAGSLGLETGEKLFF. Here the CDR3 DNA reads TGCGCCGGCAGCTTGGGGCTCGAGACGGGTGAAAAACTGTTTTTT.

This chain joins TRBV7-7 and TRBJ2-5, with 9 bases that match TRBD2. The CDR3 runs to 15 residues. Unmatched junction bases numbered 11, after V lost 5 bases and J lost 7 bases. Germline CDR1 SSHAT, CDR2 FNYEAQ (reference sequence). Written as DNA, the CDR3 is TGTGCCAGCAGCCTGGAGCGGGGGGACTTGGGGACCCAGTACTTC. Amino acids: CASSLERGDLGTQYF.

The genes are TRBV5-5 and TRBJ2-7, with D possibly being TRBD1 (6 bases). CDR1 is SGHKS, CDR2 YYEKEE, per germline (reference sequence). V lost 4 bases to trimming and J lost 4 bases, with 18 bases between them. The CDR3 is 15 residues long. CDR3 DNA: TGTGCCAGCAGCCCAAGACAGGTTATGTCGTACGAGCAGTACTTC. This codes for CASSPRQVMSYEQYF.

The chain uses TRBV25-1 and TRBJ1-4; D call uncertain. The CDR3 totals 13 residues. CDR1 is MGHDK, CDR2 SYGVNS, per germline. V lost 3 bases to trimming and J lost 5 bases, with 7 bases between them. CDR3 bases: TGTGCCAGCAGTGAGCCGAGGAATGAAAAACTGTTTTTT. Translating gives CASSEPRNEKLFF.

This clone was detected a few times. This chain joins TRBV5-1 and TRBJ2-7; 10 bases map to TRBD1. The CDR3 covers 14 residues. Trimming took 4 bases from V and 4 from J; bases not matched to a gene: 5. Germline V gives CDR1 SGHRS, CDR2 YFSETQ. CDR3 sequence reads: CASSPGTGDYEQYF. The CDR3 coding sequence is TGCGCCAGCAGCCCTGGGACAGGGGATTACGAGCAGTACTTC. The full variable domain, with the rest looked up from reference TRBV5-1 and TRBJ2-7, is KAGVTQTPRYLIKTRGQQVTLSCSPISGHRSVSWYQQTPGQGLQFLFEYFSETQRNKGNFPGRFSGRQFSNSRSEMNVSTLELGDSALYLCASSPGTGDYEQYFGPGTRLTVT.

The gene calls are TRBV11-2 and TRBJ1-4; D uncertain. Germline V lookup: CDR1 SGHAT, CDR2 FQNNGV. V lost 5 bases and J lost 10, with 11 bases in between. This CDR3 spans 12 amino acids. CDR3 sequence reads: CASSPTGGKLFF. The DNA of the CDR3 is TGTGCCAGCAGCCCTACGGGAGGAAAACTGTTTTTT. Together with reference TRBV11-2 and TRBJ1-4, the CDR3 gives the full variable domain: EAGVAQSPRYKIIEKRQSVAFWCNPISGHATLYWYQQILGQGPKLLIQFQNNGVVDDSQLPKDRFSAERLKGVDSTLKIQPAKLEDSAVYLCASSPTGGKLFFGSGTQLSVL.

The chain has TRBV7-2 and TRBJ2-3; D gene ambiguous. CDR1 SGHTA and CDR2 FQGNSA come from the germline V gene. V shed 5 bases and J shed 0 bases, with 12 bases lying between them. The CDR3 is made up of 15 amino acids. The chain's CDR3 is CASSRALTSTDTQYF. The CDR3 bases are TGTGCCAGCAGCCGAGCACTAACTAGCACAGATACGCAGTATTTT.

V usage is TRBV6-6 and J usage is TRBJ2-1; D is perhaps TRBD2 (6 bases). The CDR3 has 13 amino acids. The ends were cut back, 5 bases at V and 8 bases at J, with 13 bases in the middle. CDR1 MNHNY and CDR2 SVGAGI come from the germline V gene (reference sequence). The CDR3 DNA sequence: TGTGCCAGCAGTCAGGCCCCGGGGGATGAGCAGTTCTTC. This encodes CASSQAPGDEQFF.

This clone was seen more than once but under ten times. This chain joins TRBV19 and TRBJ1-6; 7 positions match TRBD1. Germline values: CDR1 LNHDA, CDR2 SQIVND (reference sequence). This CDR3 region has 15 residues. The V and J ends lost 7 bases and 5 bases, in that order; junction bases with no gene match: 8. The CDR3 nucleotides are TGTGCCAGTACTAACCTGGACAGGAATAATTCACCCCTCCACTTT. Translation gives CASTNLDRNNSPLHF. Filled out from reference TRBV19 and TRBJ1-6, the complete variable domain reads DGGITQSPKYLFRKEGQNVTLSCEQNLNHDAMYWYRQDPGQGLRLIYYSQIVNDFQKGDIAEGYSVSREKKESFPLTVTSAQKNPTAFYLCASTNLDRNNSPLHFGNGTRLTVT.

The V gene is TRBV7-2, the J gene TRBJ1-3; D is perhaps TRBD1 (6 bases). V was cut by 1 base and J by 0 bases, with 10 bases left in between. CDR1 SGHTA and CDR2 FQGNSA come from the germline V gene. The CDR3 runs to 16 residues. The CDR3 bases are TGTGCCAGCAGCTTAGGGGGAGGGGGCTCTGGAAACACCATATATTTT. Its translation is CASSLGGGGSGNTIYF.

This chain links TRBV7-3 with TRBJ2-1; D uncertain. Germline-derived CDR1 and CDR2 are SGHTA and FQGTGA. The V end was cut by 5 bases, the J end by 0 bases, with 11 bases between. This CDR3 contains 15 residues. The CDR3 region has the DNA TGTGCCAGCAGCGCCGTTTTTAGCTCCTACAATGAGCAGTTCTTC. Protein sequence: CASSAVFSSYNEQFF.

The chain links TRBV7-6 to TRBJ2-3, with 15 bases aligning to TRBD2. The V and J ends lost 6 bases and 0 bases, in that order; junction bases with no gene match: 19. The CDR3 covers 22 residues. Germline V lookup: CDR1 SGHVS, CDR2 FNYEAQ. Written as DNA, the CDR3 is TGTGCCAGCAGTTCTCCCCTTCCCGGGACTAGCGGGAGGTCCCTGAGCACAGATACGCAGTATTTT. This gives the protein CASSSPLPGTSGRSLSTDTQYF.

The chain combines TRBV6-1 with TRBJ1-2; tentatively, D is TRBD1 (6 bases). CDR1 is MNHNS and CDR2 is SASEGT in the germline V gene. CDR3 length equals 15 residues. Trimming cost V 0 bases and J 4 bases, with 12 bases left between them. CDR3 coding DNA: TGTGCCAGCAGTGAAGCGCTGGACAGTACCTATGGCTACACCTTC. The encoded protein is CASSEALDSTYGYTF.

V and J are TRBV27 and TRBJ2-5; 8 bases fit TRBD2. Germline V gives CDR1 MNHEY, CDR2 SMNVEV (reference sequence). The V and J ends lost 6 bases and 5 bases, in that order; junction bases with no gene match: 11. CDR3 length: 15 residues. CDR3: CASSHRGTSTETQYF. The CDR3 DNA reads as TGTGCCAGCAGCCACCGGGGGACTAGTACCGAGACCCAGTACTTC.

V usage is TRBV11-2 and J usage is TRBJ1-4; TRBD1 agrees at 9 bases. This CDR3 is 15 amino acids long. V was clipped by 3 bases and J by 8 bases; unmatched bases: 7. Germline assignment: CDR1 SGHAT and CDR2 FQNNGV. The CDR3 loop reads CASSFNRGLEEKLFF. CDR3 nucleotides: TGTGCCAGCAGCTTTAACAGGGGGCTAGAGGAAAAACTGTTTTTT.

V is TRBV7-9 and J is TRBJ2-2, with D unresolved. Germline V CDR1 and CDR2: SEHNR, FQNEAQ (reference sequence). Trimming cost V 1 base and J 4 bases, with 7 bases left between them. This CDR3 region has 14 residues. In DNA, the CDR3 is TGTGCCAGCAGCTTAGGACGGAGCACCGGGGAGCTGTTTTTT. Amino acids: CASSLGRSTGELFF.

The chain links TRBV6-6 to TRBJ2-6; D unclear. CDR1 is MNHNY, CDR2 SVGAGI, per germline (reference sequence). Trimming stripped 2 bases from V and 3 bases from J, with 11 bases between. The CDR3 has 16 amino acids. This chain's CDR3 is CASSYPTSGGANVLTF. DNA of the CDR3: TGTGCCAGCAGTTACCCCACGAGTGGTGGGGCCAACGTCCTGACTTTC.